The clone carrying this T cell receptor (beta chain) was seen more than once but under ten times. The antigen is unknown. The germline V gene has CDR1 GTSNPN and CDR2 SVGIG (reference sequence). V was clipped by 4 bases and J by 3 bases, with 12 bases between them. The CDR3 totals 13 residues. The data belong to a study of T cells in Graves' hyperthyroidism and ophthalmopathy. RNA transcripts provided the source from which TCR beta CDR3 regions were amplified. In the first-round RT-PCR of the TCR CDR3, the HTBI primer set was used. TCRdb fed the multiplex PCR reads into MiXCR, producing one record per CDR3 protein. Of 400,000 to 550,000 distinct CDR3 sequences listed, around 24% are singletons. Findings of the study overall: The model identified upcoming ophthalmopathy a median around 7.1 months ahead of onset.

Based on clinical symptoms, serum thyroxine and TRAb, thyroid ultrasound and orbital computed tomography, diagnoses were reached. PBMCs came from about 10 ml fresh peripheral blood. The sequenced sample was blood. The receptor comes from a woman aged 30 to 39 with Graves' ophthalmopathy. The rearrangement joins TRBV30 to TRBJ2-5; D possibly corresponds to TRBD2 (6 bases). The DNA for the CDR3 is TGTGCCTGGACGGGGACTGCTAAAGAGACCCAGTACTTC. Residues: CAWTGTAKETQYF.